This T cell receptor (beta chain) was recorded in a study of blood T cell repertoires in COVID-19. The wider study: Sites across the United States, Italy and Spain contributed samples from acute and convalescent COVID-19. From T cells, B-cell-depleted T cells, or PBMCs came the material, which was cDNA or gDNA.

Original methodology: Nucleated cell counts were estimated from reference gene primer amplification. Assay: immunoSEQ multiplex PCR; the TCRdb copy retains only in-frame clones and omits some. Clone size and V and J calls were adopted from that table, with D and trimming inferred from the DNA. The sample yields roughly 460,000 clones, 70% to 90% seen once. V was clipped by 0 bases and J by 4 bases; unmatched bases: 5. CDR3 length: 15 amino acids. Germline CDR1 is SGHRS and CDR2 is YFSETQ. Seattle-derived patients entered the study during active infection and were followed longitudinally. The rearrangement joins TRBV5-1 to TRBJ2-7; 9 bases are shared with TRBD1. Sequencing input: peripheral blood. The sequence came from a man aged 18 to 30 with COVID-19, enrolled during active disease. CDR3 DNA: TGCGCCAGCAGCTTGGGCGGGACAGGGTCGTACGAGCAGTACTTC. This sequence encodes CASSLGGTGSYEQYF.